This T cell receptor beta chain came from a study of cytomegalovirus exposure and HLA in healthy donors. Study findings and constraints: Presence/absence analyses rested on an assumption that sequencing depth was roughly uniform across donors. In a later analysis, across HLA loci, associated TCR counts were highest for DRB1, lowest for HLA-C. TCR beta V segments were, for the most part, productive about 87% or about 30% of the time in an earlier analysis.

13 Jbeta primers and 60 Vbeta primers were used for the PCR. Assay: immunoSEQ multiplex PCR; the TCRdb copy retains only in-frame clones and omits some. The sample shows 130,000 or so clones, 77% of them seen only once. The trim removed 5 bases at V and 5 bases at J, leaving 4 bases unmatched. Germline V lookup: CDR1 MRHNA, CDR2 SNTAGT. The CDR3 is 13 residues long. About this clone itself: As yet, its antigen is unknown.

Each donor's status was that of a healthy bone marrow donor. Sequences were obtained from PBMCs. This clonotype was sampled from a female donor in good health and CMV-seronegative. The chain combines TRBV6-4 with TRBJ1-1; 8 bases match TRBD1. CDR3 DNA sequence: TGTGCCAGCAGTAGGGACAGGCAAACTGAAGCTTTCTTT. This codes for CASSRDRQTEAFF.